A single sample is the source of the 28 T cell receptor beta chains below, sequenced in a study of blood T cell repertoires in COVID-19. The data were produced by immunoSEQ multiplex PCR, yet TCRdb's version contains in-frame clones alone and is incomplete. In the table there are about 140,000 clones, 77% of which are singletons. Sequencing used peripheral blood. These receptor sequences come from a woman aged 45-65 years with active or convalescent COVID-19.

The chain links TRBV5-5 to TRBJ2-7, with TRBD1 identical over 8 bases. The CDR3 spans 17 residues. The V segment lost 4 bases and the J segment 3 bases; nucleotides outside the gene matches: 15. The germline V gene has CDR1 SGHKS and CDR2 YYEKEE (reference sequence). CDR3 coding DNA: TGTGCCAGCAGCCTAAGCCAGGGACAGGTCGAAGGCTACGAGCAGTACTTC. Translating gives CASSLSQGQVEGYEQYF.

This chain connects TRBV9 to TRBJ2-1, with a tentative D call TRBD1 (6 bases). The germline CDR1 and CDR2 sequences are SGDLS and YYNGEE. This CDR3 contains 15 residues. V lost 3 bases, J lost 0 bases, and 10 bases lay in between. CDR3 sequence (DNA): TGTGCCAGCAGCGAACAGGGAGACTCCTACAATGAGCAGTTCTTC. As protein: CASSEQGDSYNEQFF.

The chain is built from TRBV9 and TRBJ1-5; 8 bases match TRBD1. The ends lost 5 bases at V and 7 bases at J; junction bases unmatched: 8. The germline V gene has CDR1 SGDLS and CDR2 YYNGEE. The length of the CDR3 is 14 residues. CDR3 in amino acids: CASSPTGGGQPQHF. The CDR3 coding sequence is TGTGCCAGCAGTCCCACAGGGGGTGGACAGCCCCAGCATTTT. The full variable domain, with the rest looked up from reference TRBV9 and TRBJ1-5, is DSGVTQTPKHLITATGQRVTLRCSPRSGDLSVYWYQQSLDQGLQFLIQYYNGEERAKGNILERFSAQQFPDLHSELNLSSLELGDSALYFCASSPTGGGQPQHFGDGTRLSIL.

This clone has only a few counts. CDR3 sequence (DNA): TGTGCCAGCAGACGTAGTCCCGGGACAGGGGACACTGAAGCTTTCTTT. Its translation is CASRRSPGTGDTEAFF. This chain connects TRBV16 to TRBJ1-1, with 10 bases that match TRBD1. V was pared by 6 bases and J by 3 bases, with 10 bases of the junction left unmatched. The CDR3 is made up of 16 amino acids. Germline V CDR1 and CDR2: KGHSY, FQNENV.

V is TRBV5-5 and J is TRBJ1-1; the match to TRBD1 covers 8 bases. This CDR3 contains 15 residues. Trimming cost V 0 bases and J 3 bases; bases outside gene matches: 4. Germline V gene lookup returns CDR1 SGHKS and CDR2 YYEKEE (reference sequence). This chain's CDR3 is CASSLGQGRDTEAFF. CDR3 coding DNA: TGTGCCAGCAGCTTGGGACAGGGGAGGGACACTGAAGCTTTCTTT.

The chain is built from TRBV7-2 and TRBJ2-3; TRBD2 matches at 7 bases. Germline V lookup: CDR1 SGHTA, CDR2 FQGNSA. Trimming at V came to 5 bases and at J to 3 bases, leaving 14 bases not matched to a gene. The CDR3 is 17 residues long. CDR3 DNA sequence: TGTGCCAGCAGCCTCCTTGGGGGAGGGGTTCAGACAGATACGCAGTATTTT. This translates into CASSLLGGGVQTDTQYF.

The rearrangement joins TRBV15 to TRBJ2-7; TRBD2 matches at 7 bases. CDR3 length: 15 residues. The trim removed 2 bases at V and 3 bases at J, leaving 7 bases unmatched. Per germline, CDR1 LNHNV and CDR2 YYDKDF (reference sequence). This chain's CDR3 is CATSRTLGGNYEQYF. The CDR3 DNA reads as TGTGCCACCAGCAGAACTCTCGGGGGGAACTACGAGCAGTACTTC.

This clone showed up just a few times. The chain's CDR3 is CASSPSRYEQYF. Here the CDR3 DNA reads TGTGCCAGCAGTCCCTCCCGTTACGAGCAGTACTTC. The gene calls are TRBV5-6 and TRBJ2-7; D not resolved. Trimming removed 5 bases from V and 4 bases from J, with 10 bases in between. CDR1 and CDR2 from the germline V gene are SGHDT and YYEEEE. The CDR3 consists of 12 residues.

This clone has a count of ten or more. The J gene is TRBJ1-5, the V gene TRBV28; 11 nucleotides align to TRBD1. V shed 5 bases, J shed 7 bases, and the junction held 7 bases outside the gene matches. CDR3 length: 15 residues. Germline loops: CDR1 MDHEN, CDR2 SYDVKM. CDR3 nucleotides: TGTGCCAGCAGTCCCGGGGACAGGGGGTGGCAGCCCCAGCATTTT. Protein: CASSPGDRGWQPQHF.

The chain's CDR3 is CASSLAPNRVEQYF. The CDR3 DNA follows: TGTGCCAGCAGCTTAGCTCCGAACAGGGTCGAGCAGTACTTC. This chain joins TRBV7-6 and TRBJ2-7; a possible D gene is TRBD1 (6 bases). Germline loops: CDR1 SGHVS, CDR2 FNYEAQ. The CDR3 is 14 residues long. V was cut by 0 bases and J by 6 bases, with 12 bases left in between.

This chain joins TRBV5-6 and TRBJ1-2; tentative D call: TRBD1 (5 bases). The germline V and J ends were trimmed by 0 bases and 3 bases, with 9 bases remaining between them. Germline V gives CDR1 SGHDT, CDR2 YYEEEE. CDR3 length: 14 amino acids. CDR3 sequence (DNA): TGTGCCAGCAGCTTGGGACAGCTTGACTATGGCTACACCTTC. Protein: CASSLGQLDYGYTF.

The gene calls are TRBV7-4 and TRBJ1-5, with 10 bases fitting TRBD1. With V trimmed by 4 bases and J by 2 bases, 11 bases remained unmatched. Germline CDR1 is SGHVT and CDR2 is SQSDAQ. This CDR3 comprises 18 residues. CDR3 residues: CASSSGGQGKWGNQPQHF. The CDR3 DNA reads TGTGCCAGCAGCTCAGGGGGACAGGGGAAGTGGGGCAATCAGCCCCAGCATTTT.

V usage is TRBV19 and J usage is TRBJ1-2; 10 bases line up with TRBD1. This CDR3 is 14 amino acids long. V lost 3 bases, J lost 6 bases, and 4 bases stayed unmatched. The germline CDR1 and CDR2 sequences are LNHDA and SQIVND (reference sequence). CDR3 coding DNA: TGTGCCAGTAGTATGAAGGGACAGGGGAATGGCTACACCTTC. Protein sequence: CASSMKGQGNGYTF.

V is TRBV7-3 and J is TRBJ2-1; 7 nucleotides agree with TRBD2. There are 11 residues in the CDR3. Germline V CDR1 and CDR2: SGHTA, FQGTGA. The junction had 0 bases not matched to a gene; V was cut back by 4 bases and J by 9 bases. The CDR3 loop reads CASSSGGEQFF. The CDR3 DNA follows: TGTGCCAGCAGCTCGGGGGGTGAGCAGTTCTTC. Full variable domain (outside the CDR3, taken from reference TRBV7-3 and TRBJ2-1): GAGVSQTPSNKVTEKGKYVELRCDPISGHTALYWYRQSLGQGPEFLIYFQGTGAADDSGLPNDRFFAVRPEGSVSTLKIQRTERGDSAVYLCASSSGGEQFFGPGTRLTVL.

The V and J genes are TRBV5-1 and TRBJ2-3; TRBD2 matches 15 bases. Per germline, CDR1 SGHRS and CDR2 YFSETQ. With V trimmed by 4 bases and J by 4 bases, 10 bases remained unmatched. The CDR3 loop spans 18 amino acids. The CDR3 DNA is TGCGCCAGCAGCCCCGGACTAGCGGGAGGGGTAAAGGCAGATACGCAGTATTTT. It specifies CASSPGLAGGVKADTQYF.

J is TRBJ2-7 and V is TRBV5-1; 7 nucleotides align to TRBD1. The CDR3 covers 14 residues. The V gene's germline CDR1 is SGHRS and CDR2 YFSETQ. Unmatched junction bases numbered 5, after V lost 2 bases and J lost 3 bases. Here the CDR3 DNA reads TGCGCCAGCAGCTTAGACAGGGTCGACTACGAGCAGTACTTC. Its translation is CASSLDRVDYEQYF. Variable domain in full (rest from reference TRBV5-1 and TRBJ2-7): KAGVTQTPRYLIKTRGQQVTLSCSPISGHRSVSWYQQTPGQGLQFLFEYFSETQRNKGNFPGRFSGRQFSNSRSEMNVSTLELGDSALYLCASSLDRVDYEQYFGPGTRLTVT.

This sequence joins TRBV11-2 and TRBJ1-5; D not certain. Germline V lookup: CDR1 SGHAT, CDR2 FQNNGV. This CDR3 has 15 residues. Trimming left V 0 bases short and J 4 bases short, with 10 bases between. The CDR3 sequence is CASSLEVGYNQPQHF. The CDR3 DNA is TGTGCCAGCAGCTTAGAAGTGGGCTATAATCAGCCCCAGCATTTT.

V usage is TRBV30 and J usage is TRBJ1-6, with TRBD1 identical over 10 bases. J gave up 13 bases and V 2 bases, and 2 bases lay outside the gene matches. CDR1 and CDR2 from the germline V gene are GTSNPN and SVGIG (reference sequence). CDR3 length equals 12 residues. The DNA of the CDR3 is TGTGCCTGGAGTCGGGACAGGGGCCCCCTCCACTTT. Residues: CAWSRDRGPLHF. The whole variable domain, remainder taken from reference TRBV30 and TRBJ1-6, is SQTIHQWPATLVQPVGSPLSLECTVEGTSNPNLYWYRQAAGRGLQLLFYSVGIGQISSEVPQNLSASRPQDRQFILSSKKLLLSDSGFYLCAWSRDRGPLHFGNGTRLTVT.

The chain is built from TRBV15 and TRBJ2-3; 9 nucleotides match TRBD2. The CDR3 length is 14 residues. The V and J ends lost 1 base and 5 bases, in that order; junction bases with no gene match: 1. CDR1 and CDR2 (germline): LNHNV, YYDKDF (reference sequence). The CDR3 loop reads CATSRVSGGDTQYF. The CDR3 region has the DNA TGTGCCACCAGCAGAGTTAGCGGGGGAGATACGCAGTATTTT.

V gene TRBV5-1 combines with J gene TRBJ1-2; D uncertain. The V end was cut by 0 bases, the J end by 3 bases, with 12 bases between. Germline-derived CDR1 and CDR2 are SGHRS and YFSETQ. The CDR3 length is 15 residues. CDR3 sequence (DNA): TGCGCCAGCAGCTTGGTACATGGCCGGGACTATGGCTACACCTTC. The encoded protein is CASSLVHGRDYGYTF.

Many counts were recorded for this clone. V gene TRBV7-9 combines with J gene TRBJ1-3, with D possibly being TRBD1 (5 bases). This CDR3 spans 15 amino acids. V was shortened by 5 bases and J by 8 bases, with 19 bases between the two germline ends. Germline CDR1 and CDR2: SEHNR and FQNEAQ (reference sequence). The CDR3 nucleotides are TGTGCCAGCAGCCCCCCCTTCAGGGTAGGGGACACCATATATTTT. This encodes CASSPPFRVGDTIYF.

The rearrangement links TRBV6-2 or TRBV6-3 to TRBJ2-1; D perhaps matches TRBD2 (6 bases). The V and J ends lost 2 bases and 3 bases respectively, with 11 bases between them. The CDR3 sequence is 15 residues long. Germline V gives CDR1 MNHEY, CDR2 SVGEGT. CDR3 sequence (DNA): TGTGCCAGCAGTTACGGCGGGATTAACTACAATGAGCAGTTCTTC. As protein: CASSYGGINYNEQFF.

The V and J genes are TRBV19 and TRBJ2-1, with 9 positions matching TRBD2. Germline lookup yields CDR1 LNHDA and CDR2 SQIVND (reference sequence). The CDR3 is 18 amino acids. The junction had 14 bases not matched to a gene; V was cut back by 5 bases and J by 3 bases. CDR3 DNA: TGTGCCAGTAGTGACCCAATGGGCGGGGGGGCAGTCTACAATGAGCAGTTCTTC. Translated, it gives CASSDPMGGGAVYNEQFF.

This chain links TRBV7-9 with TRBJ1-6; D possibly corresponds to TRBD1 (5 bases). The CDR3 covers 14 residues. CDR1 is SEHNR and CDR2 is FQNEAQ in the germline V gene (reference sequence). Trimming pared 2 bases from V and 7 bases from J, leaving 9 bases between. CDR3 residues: CASSLSRGNSPLHF. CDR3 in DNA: TGTGCCAGCAGCTTAAGCCGGGGGAATTCACCCCTCCACTTT.

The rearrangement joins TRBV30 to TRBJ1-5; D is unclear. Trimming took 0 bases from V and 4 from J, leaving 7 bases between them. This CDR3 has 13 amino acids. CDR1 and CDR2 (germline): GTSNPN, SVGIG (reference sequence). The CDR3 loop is CAWSVNKNQPQHF. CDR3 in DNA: TGTGCCTGGAGTGTAAACAAAAATCAGCCCCAGCATTTT.

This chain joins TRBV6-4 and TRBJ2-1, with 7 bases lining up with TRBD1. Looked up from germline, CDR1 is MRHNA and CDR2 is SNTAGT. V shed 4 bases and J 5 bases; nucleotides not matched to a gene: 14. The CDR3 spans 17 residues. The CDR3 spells CASSAAPTGSSNNEQFF. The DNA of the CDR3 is TGTGCCAGCAGTGCCGCCCCGACAGGGAGTAGCAACAATGAGCAGTTCTTC.

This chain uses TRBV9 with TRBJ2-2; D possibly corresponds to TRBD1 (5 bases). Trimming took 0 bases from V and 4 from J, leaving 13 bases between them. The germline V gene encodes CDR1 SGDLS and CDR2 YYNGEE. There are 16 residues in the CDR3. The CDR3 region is CASSVEGRPTTGELFF. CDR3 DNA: TGTGCCAGCAGCGTAGAGGGGCGGCCAACCACCGGGGAGCTGTTTTTT. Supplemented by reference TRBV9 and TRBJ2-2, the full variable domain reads DSGVTQTPKHLITATGQRVTLRCSPRSGDLSVYWYQQSLDQGLQFLIQYYNGEERAKGNILERFSAQQFPDLHSELNLSSLELGDSALYFCASSVEGRPTTGELFFGEGSRLTVL.

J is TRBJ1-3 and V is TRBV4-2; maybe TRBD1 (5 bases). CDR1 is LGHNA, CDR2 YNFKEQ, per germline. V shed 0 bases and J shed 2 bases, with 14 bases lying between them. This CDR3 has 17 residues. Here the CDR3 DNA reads TGTGCCAGCAGCCAAGATGGGGCCGGGAGGACTGGAAACACCATATATTTT. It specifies CASSQDGAGRTGNTIYF.